The next 5 T cell receptor beta chains were all read from a single sample in a study of T cell repertoires in cytomegalovirus infection (dated by TCRdb to the late 2010s). The reads were generated on an Illumina HiSeq 1500. TCRdb reanalyzed the raw reads on its own, using fastp at Q25 for trimming and MiXCR for clone calling, and kept in-frame beta chains. Every CDR3 protein is listed once, alongside the most common genes and DNA of its rows. The sample profile shows some 70,000 distinct CDR3 sequences; 20% to 25% of them were found once. The top ten hold around three quarters of the sample. Their antigens are not known. Source material: PBMCs, sequenced either directly or after in vitro stimulation (not recorded which). The source is a human donor in good health (CMV status not recorded). Some clones in this sample may be carry-over from other donors' samples.

By proportion, this clonotype is medium-sized. DNA for the CDR3: TGTGCCAGCAGCTTAGGAGCCGGGACAAGCACAGATACGCAGTATTTT. This gives the protein CASSLGAGTSTDTQYF. This chain joins TRBV7-8 and TRBJ2-3, with a possible D match to TRBD1 (6 bases). Germline V gene data show CDR1 as SGHVS and CDR2 as FQNEAQ. CDR3 size: 16 residues. V was shortened by 1 base and J by 0 bases, with 11 bases between the two germline ends. The whole variable domain, filled in from reference TRBV7-8 and TRBJ2-3, reads GAGVSQSPRYKVAKRGQDVALRCDPISGHVSLFWYQQALGQGPEFLTYFQNEAQLDKSGLPSDRFFAERPEGSVSTLKIQRTQQEDSAVYLCASSLGAGTSTDTQYFGPGTRLTVL.

This clonotype was seen more than once but under ten times. The rearrangement uses TRBV19 and TRBJ2-1, with D unclear. The germline V gene has CDR1 LNHDA and CDR2 SQIVND (reference sequence). This CDR3 has 11 residues. Trimming took 9 bases from V and 3 from J, leaving 6 bases between them. CDR3 coding DNA: TGTGCCAGCAGCATCTACAATGAGCAGTTCTTC. Translated: CASSIYNEQFF.

The chain couples TRBV7-2 to TRBJ2-1, with D hard to call. Germline loops: CDR1 SGHTA, CDR2 FQGNSA. The CDR3 spans 12 residues. With 4 bases removed from V and 10 bases from J, the gap between germline ends came to 11 bases. CDR3 region: CASSSTPTEQFF. The CDR3 DNA follows: TGTGCCAGCAGCTCGACCCCGACCGAGCAGTTCTTC.

Many counts were recorded for this clonotype. The CDR3 protein is CASSHSGTGNQPQHF. The CDR3 DNA follows: TGTGCCAGCAGTCACTCCGGGACAGGCAATCAGCCCCAGCATTTT. The rearrangement joins TRBV11-2 to TRBJ1-5; 7 positions agree with TRBD1. Germline CDR1 SGHAT, CDR2 FQNNGV. This CDR3 contains 15 residues. J gave up 2 bases and V 6 bases, and 7 bases lay outside the gene matches.

CDR3 DNA: TGTGCCAGTAGTATGTCGGGACGCGAACTTAACTATGGCTACACCTTC. Translated, it gives CASSMSGRELNYGYTF. The rearrangement links TRBV19 to TRBJ1-2, with a weak D call TRBD1 (5 bases). Trimming left V 3 bases short and J 1 base short, with 15 bases between. The CDR3 covers 16 residues. Germline V gene sequence: CDR1 LNHDA, CDR2 SQIVND (reference sequence).